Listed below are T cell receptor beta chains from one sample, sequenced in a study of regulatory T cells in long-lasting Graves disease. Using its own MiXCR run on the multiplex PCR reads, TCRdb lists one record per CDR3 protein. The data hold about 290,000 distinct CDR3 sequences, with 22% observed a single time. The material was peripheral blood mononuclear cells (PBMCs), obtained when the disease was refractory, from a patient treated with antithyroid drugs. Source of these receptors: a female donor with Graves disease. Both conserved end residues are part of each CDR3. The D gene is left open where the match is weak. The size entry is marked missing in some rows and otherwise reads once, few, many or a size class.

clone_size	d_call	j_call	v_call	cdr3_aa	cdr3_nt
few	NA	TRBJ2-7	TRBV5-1	CASSLEEADFSYEQYF	TGCGCCAGCAGCTTGGAGGAGGCGGACTTCTCCTACGAGCAGTACTTC
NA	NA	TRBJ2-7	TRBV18	CASSYGSLYEQYF	TGTGCCAGCTCTTACGGGTCCCTCTACGAGCAGTACTTC
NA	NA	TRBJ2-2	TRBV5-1	CASSLVRANTGELFF	TGCGCCAGCAGCTTGGTACGGGCGAACACCGGGGAGCTGTTTTTT
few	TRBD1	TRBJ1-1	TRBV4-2	CASSPPDRDTEAFF	TGTGCCAGCAGCCCGCCTGACAGGGACACTGAAGCTTTCTTT
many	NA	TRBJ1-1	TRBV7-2	CASSPHGAGAEAFF	TGTGCCAGCAGCCCGCACGGGGCAGGGGCTGAAGCTTTCTTT
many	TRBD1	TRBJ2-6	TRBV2	CASRGLPTGGTTGANVLTF	TGTGCCAGCAGGGGCCTCCCGACAGGGGGCACTACTGGGGCCAACGTCCTGACTTTC
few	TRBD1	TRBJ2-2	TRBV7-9	CASSYGTEITGELFF	TGTGCCAGCAGCTACGGGACAGAGATAACCGGGGAGCTGTTTTTT
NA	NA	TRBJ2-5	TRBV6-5	CASSYAGQETQYF	TGTGCCAGCAGTTATGCGGGCCAAGAGACCCAGTACTTC
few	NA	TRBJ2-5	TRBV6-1	CASSEDPVGTQYF	TGTGCCAGCAGTGAAGATCCAGTTGGGACCCAGTACTTC
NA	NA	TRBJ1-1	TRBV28	CASRFLRGEAFF	TGTGCCAGCAGGTTCCTCAGAGGGGAAGCTTTCTTT
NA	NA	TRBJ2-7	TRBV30	CAWSVVVYEQYF	TGTGCCTGGAGTGTTGTGGTTTACGAGCAGTACTTC
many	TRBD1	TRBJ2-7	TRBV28	CASSPNLQGPYEQYF	TGTGCCAGCAGTCCAAATCTACAGGGGCCCTACGAGCAGTACTTC
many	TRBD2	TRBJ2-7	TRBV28	CASSFSGLVYEQYF	TGTGCCAGCAGTTTCTCGGGACTAGTCTACGAGCAGTACTTC
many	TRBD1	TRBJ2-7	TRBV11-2	CASSPGTGPGEQYF	TGTGCCAGCAGCCCAGGGACAGGGCCCGGCGAGCAGTACTTC
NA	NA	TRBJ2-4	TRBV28	CASSRTIKNIQYF	TGTGCCAGCAGCCGGACTATCAAAAACATTCAGTACTTC
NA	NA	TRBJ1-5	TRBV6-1	CASIHRDGNQPQHF	TGTGCCAGCATACACAGGGATGGCAATCAGCCCCAGCATTTT
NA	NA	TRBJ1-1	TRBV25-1	CASIYTEGTEAFF	TGTGCCAGCATTTACACAGAGGGCACTGAAGCTTTCTTT
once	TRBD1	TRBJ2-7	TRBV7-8	CASSFPGQPLEQYF	TGTGCCAGCAGCTTTCCGGGACAGCCACTCGAGCAGTACTTC
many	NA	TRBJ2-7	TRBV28	CASSSPKTEYEQYF	TGTGCCAGCAGTTCCCCTAAAACGGAGTACGAGCAGTACTTC
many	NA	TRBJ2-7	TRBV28	CASSLPERAYEQYF	TGTGCCAGCAGTCTCCCCGAGCGGGCCTACGAGCAGTACTTC
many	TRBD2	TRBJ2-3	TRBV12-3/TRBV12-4	CASSGFGTSGSDTQYF	TGTGCCAGCAGTGGCTTTGGTACTAGCGGTTCAGATACGCAGTATTTT
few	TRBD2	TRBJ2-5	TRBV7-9	CASSSTRGGETQYF	TGTGCCAGCAGCTCAACCCGGGGGGGAGAGACCCAGTACTTC
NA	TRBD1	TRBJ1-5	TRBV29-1	CSAEGDWDRPGGNSNQPRHF	TGCAGCGCTGAGGGGGATTGGGACAGGCCCGGGGGCAATAGCAATCAGCCCCGGCATTTT
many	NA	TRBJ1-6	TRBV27	CASSLVSAGNSPLHF	TGTGCCAGCAGCCTGGTCTCCGCGGGAAATTCACCCCTCCACTTT
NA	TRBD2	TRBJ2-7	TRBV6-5	CASSYSGLAYEQYF	TGTGCCAGCAGTTACTCGGGACTAGCCTACGAGCAGTACTTC
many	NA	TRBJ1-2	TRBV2	CASSEYDADYGYTF	TGTGCCAGCAGTGAATATGACGCGGACTATGGCTACACCTTC
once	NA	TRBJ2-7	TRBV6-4	CASRNRRGSYEQYF	TGTGCCAGCAGGAATAGAAGGGGCAGCTACGAGCAGTACTTC
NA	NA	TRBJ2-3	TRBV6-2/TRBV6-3	CASSARLGSSTDTQYF	TGTGCCAGCAGTGCCCGACTAGGGAGTAGCACAGATACGCAGTATTTT
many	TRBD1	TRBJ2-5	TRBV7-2	CASSRDRGPQETQYF	TGTGCCAGCAGCCGAGACAGGGGCCCCCAAGAGACCCAGTACTTC
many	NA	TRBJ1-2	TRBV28	CASSSGGIYGYTF	TGTGCCAGCAGTAGCGGGGGTATTTATGGCTACACCTTC
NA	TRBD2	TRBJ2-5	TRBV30	CAWSAGRETQYF	TGTGCCTGGAGTGCCGGGAGGGAGACCCAGTACTTC
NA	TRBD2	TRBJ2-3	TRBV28	CASNGGGGRPWGDTQYF	TGTGCCAGCAACGGAGGAGGCGGGAGGCCATGGGGGGATACGCAGTATTTT
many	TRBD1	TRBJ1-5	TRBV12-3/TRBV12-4	CASSSTTGTNQPQHF	TGTGCCAGCAGCTCAACGACAGGGACCAATCAGCCCCAGCATTTT
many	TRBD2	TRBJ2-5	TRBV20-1	CSARDLGLAGETQYF	TGCAGTGCTAGAGATTTGGGACTAGCTGGAGAGACCCAGTACTTC
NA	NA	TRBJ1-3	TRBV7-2	CASSERTVEAGNTIYF	TGTGCCAGCAGCGAAAGGACTGTAGAAGCTGGAAACACCATATATTTT
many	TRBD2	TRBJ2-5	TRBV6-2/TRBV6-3	CASSYSPGLAGGPPETQYF	TGTGCCAGCAGTTACTCCCCGGGACTAGCGGGAGGGCCTCCGGAGACCCAGTACTTC
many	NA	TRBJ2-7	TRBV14	CASSEGVGTYEQYF	TGTGCCAGCAGCGAAGGCGTCGGAACCTACGAGCAGTACTTC
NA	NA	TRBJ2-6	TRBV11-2	CASSSTHSGANVLTF	TGTGCCAGCAGTTCGACCCACTCTGGGGCCAACGTCCTGACTTTC
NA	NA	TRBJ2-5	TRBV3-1	CASSQVARGWETQYF	TGTGCCAGCAGCCAAGTGGCTCGAGGGTGGGAGACCCAGTACTTC
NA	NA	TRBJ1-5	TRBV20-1	CSARVPGSNQPQHF	TGCAGTGCTAGAGTCCCAGGGAGCAATCAGCCCCAGCATTTT
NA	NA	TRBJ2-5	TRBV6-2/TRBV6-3	CASSYSIGARETQYF	TGTGCCAGCAGTTACTCGATCGGGGCGCGCGAGACCCAGTACTTC
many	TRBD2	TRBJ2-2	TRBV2	CASRAGLTGELFF	TGTGCCAGCAGAGCGGGACTCACCGGGGAGCTGTTTTTT
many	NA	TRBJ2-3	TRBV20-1	CSAGSADTQYF	TGCAGTGCGGGGAGTGCGGATACGCAGTATTTT
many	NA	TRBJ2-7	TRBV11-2	CASSFALQAPDEQYF	TGTGCCAGCAGCTTTGCCCTACAGGCCCCGGACGAGCAGTACTTC
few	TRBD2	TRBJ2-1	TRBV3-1	CASSQTSGSQDEQFF	TGTGCCAGCAGCCAAACTAGCGGGAGTCAGGATGAGCAGTTCTTC